The entry that follows covers one TCR beta chain sequence. What it recognizes is unknown. The source of the sample is a study of cytomegalovirus exposure and HLA in healthy donors. Study observations and caveats: A later analysis appeared to link common viral pathogens to several of the most significant clusters. TCR beta V- and J-gene trimming was later associated with a missense DCLRE1C variant.

From germline, CDR1 is SGHTA and CDR2 FQGTGA. This CDR3 has 14 amino acids. V was clipped by 8 bases and J by 2 bases, with 14 bases between them. This PCR relied on a set of 60 Vbeta primers and 13 Jbeta primers. Only in-frame clones appear in the TCRdb table, and some are missing; sequencing was by immunoSEQ multiplex PCR. The sample contains fewer than 200,000 clones, 68% of which appear only once. Sequencing was performed on PBMCs. The TCR comes from a woman aged 40-49 years in good health and CMV-seropositive. The chain carries TRBV7-3 and TRBJ2-3; no clear D. This CDR3 reads CASGWASPTDTQYF. DNA of the CDR3: TGTGCCAGCGGCTGGGCGAGCCCCACAGATACGCAGTATTTT.